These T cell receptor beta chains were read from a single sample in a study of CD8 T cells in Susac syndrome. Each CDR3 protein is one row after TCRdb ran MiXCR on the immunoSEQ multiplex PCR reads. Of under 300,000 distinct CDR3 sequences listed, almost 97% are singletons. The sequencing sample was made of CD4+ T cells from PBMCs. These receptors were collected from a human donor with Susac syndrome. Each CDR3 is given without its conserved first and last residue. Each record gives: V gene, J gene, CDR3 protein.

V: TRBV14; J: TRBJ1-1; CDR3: ASSQTKNTEAF
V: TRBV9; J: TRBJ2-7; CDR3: ASSVEPSGSYEQY
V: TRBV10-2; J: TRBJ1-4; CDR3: ASRDPGTGYEKLF
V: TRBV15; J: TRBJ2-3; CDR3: ATSRRLAGGNTQY
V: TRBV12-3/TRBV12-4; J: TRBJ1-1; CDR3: ASSLAAEAF
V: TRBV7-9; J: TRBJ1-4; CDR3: ASSFWGSTNEKLF
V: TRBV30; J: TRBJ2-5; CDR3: AWSVWGPETQY
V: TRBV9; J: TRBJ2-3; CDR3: ASSAGLASTDTQY
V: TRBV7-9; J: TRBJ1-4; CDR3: ASNSGQPNEKLF
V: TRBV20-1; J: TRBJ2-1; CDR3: SASRTSGNYNEQF
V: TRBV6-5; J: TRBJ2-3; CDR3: ASSARTATDTQY
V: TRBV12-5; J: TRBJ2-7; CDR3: ASGWVGSPYEQY
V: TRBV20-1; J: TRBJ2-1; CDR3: SASQREGTSPYNEQF
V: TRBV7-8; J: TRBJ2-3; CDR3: ASSWSGGNTQY
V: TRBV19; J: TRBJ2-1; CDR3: ATRRAGTYNEQF
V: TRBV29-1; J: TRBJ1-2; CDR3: SVTTGGGYGYT
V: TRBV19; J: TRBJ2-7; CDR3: ASSGQESSYEQY
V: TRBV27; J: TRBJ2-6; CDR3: ASSYRGANVLT
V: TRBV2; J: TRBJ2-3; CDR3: ASRPSGSSSSTDTQY
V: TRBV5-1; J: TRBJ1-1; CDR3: ASSWNRKNTEAF
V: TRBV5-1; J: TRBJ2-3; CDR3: ASSRTGDPDTQY
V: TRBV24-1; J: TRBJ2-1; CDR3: ATSDQLAGAPPEQF
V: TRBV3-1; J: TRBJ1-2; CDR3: ASSQVNVGDGYT
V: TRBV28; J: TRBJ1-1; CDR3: ASSASGTGDTEAF
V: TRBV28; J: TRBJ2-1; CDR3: ASSFLSLRYNEQF
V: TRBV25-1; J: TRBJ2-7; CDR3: ASSKTGGVSYEQY
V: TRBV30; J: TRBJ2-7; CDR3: AWNRDRAMYEQY
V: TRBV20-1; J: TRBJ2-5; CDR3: SASGRVGETQY
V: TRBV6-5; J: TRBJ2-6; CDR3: ASSYSPPGSGANVLT
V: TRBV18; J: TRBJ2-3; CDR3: ASSRATGRHTDTQY
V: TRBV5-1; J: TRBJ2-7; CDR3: ASSSGLAGEESREQY
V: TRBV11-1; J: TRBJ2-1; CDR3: ASSLGTIPGNEQF
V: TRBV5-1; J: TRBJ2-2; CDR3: ASSFGRDGGELF
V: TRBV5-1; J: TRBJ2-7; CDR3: ASSLSGQISYEQY
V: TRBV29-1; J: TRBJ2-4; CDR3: SVGYGGGSSKNIQY
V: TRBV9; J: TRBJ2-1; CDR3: ASSVFDEQF
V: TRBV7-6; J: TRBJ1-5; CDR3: ASSLAVDSHSNQPQH
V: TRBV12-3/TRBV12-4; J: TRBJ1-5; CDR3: ASSKLSITQPQH
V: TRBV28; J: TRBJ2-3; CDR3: ASSFGDHRDTQY
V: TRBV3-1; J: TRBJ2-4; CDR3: ASSLAGGGGRDKNIQY
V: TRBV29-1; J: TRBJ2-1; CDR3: SSAGISSYNEQF
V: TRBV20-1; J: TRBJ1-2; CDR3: SATPGQSFYGYT
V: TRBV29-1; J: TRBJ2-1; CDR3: SVEPPVGDSNNEQF
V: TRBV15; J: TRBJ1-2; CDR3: ATSRDSLRTDYGYT
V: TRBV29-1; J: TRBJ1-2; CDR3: SVEGRYYGYT
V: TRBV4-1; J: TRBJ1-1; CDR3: ASSRRRDTEAF
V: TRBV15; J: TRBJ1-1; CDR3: ATSRDLERAEAF
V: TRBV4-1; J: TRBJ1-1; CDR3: ASSRREVGTEAF
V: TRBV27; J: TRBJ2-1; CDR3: ASSPTGTGKQF
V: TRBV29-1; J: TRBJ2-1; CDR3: SVTQTGFGEQF
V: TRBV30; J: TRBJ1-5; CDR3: AWSGGFGDASNQPQH
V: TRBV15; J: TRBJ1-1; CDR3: ATSRPLRDRVNTEAF
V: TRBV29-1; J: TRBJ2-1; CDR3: SVDRGAVYEQF
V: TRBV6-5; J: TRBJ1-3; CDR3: ASSFTASSGNTIY
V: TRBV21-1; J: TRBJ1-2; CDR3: ASSKGSRGTQGGYGYT
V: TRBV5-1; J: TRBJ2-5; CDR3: ASSLGGGGQETQY
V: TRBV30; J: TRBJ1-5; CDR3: AWNRGSNQPQH
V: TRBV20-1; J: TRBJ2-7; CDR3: SARGSGRDNMPYEQY
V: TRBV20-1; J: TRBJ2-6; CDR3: SARQGASSGANVLT
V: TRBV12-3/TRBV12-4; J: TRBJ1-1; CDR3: ASSSDSNTEAF